This T cell receptor beta chain emerged from a study of CXCR3-negative and CXCR3-positive naive CD8 T cells. Points from the study as a whole: Naive CXCR3-positive and CXCR3-negative cells shared similar TRBV-TRBJ usage, unlike memory cells. Researchers report CXCR3 expression partially decreased after cryopreservation, with fresh PBMCs used in most assays.

UMI-labeled TRB cDNA libraries were prepared by 5' RACE. After re-calling the 5' RACE reads, TCRdb lists one entry per CDR3 protein, DNA absent. In total, the table holds about 130,000 distinct CDR3 sequences. CDR3 size: 17 residues. Within the CD8+ T cell compartment, naive cells were CD45RO-CCR7+CD27+CD95-. As concerns this clonotype: Its antigen remains unidentified.

Source material: naive CXCR3- CD8+ T cells from blood. Subset denoted: CD45RO-CCR7+CD27+CD95- naive CD8+ T cells lacking CXCR3 (TNR3-). V and J are TRBV12-3 or TRBV12-4 and TRBJ2-6; TCRdb lists TRBD1, though no DNA is available to test this call. The clonotype originates from a human donor in good health. Some clones in this sample may be carry-over from other donors' samples. The CDR3 reads CASSLAGLPTGANVLTF.